This record concerns one T cell receptor beta chain sequence. The CDR3 length is 16 residues. Germline V gene sequence: CDR1 SGHDN, CDR2 FVKESK. The ends lost 5 bases at V and 4 bases at J; junction bases unmatched: 8. The sample comes from a study of blood T cell repertoires in COVID-19. Clones were read by immunoSEQ multiplex PCR, and TCRdb kept only the in-frame ones, dropping some. The sample contains about 82,000 clones, around 89% of which appear only once. Source material: PBMCs or T cells enriched from blood (not recorded which). The chain couples TRBV14 to TRBJ1-2, with 12 nucleotides matching TRBD1. The clonotype originates from a woman between 45 and 65 years old with acute COVID-19. Here the CDR3 DNA reads TGTGCCAGCAGCACGGGACAGGGGGCGAAAGTCTATGGCTACACCTTC. Its protein is CASSTGQGAKVYGYTF.